This T cell receptor beta chain was captured by sequencing in a study of cytomegalovirus exposure and HLA in healthy donors. General study points: It was about 150 TCR beta chains that were listed as cytomegalovirus-associated. As a later analysis showed, a missense DCLRE1C variant was linked to trimming of TCR beta V- and J-genes.

Use of 60 Vbeta and 13 Jbeta primers characterized the PCR. The table came from immunoSEQ multiplex PCR; TCRdb's copy has only in-frame clones and leaves some out. The sample yields about 81,000 clones, just over 75% seen once. CDR3 length: 14 residues. Germline assignment: CDR1 MRHNA and CDR2 SNTAGT. Unmatched junction bases numbered 3, after V lost 5 bases and J lost 3 bases. The donors comprised healthy bone marrow donors. A note on this clone: The antigen remains unidentified.

The sample consisted of PBMCs. V gene TRBV6-4 combines with J gene TRBJ2-1, with TRBD2 matching over 8 bases. This receptor was obtained from a middle-aged man in good health and CMV-seropositive. The chain's CDR3 is CASSTSGDYNEQFF. CDR3 in DNA: TGTGCCAGCAGTACTAGCGGAGACTACAATGAGCAGTTCTTC.